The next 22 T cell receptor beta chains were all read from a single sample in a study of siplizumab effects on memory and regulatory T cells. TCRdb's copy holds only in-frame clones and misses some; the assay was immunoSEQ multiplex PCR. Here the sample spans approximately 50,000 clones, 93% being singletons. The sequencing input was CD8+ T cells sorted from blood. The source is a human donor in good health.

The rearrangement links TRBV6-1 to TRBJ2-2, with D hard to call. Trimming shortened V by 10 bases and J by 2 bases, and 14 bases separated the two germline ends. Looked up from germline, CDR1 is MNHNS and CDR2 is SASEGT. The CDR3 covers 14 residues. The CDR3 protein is CAILKYGNTGELFF. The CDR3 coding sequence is TGTGCCATCCTAAAGTATGGAAACACCGGGGAGCTGTTTTTT.

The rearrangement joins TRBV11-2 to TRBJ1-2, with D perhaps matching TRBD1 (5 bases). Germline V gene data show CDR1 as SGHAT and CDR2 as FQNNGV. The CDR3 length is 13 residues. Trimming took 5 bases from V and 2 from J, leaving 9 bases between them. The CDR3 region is CASSPGGNYGYTF. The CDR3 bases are TGTGCCAGCAGCCCTGGGGGGAACTATGGCTACACCTTC.

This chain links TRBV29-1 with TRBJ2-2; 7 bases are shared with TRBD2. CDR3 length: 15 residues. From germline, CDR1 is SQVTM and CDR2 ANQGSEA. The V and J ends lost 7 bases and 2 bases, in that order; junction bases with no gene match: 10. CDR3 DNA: TGCAGCGCTACAGCAAGCGGGAAAAACACCGGGGAGCTGTTTTTT. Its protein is CSATASGKNTGELFF.

Here the CDR3 DNA reads TGTGCCAGCAGAACTTCTCCGGGACTCGTCAATGAGCAGTTCTTC. Protein product: CASRTSPGLVNEQFF. V usage is TRBV27 and J usage is TRBJ2-1, with D possibly TRBD2 on 6 matching bases. CDR1 MNHEY and CDR2 SMNVEV come from the germline V gene (reference sequence). The V end lost 6 bases, the J end lost 6 bases, and 18 bases lay between the germline ends. This CDR3 has 15 amino acids.

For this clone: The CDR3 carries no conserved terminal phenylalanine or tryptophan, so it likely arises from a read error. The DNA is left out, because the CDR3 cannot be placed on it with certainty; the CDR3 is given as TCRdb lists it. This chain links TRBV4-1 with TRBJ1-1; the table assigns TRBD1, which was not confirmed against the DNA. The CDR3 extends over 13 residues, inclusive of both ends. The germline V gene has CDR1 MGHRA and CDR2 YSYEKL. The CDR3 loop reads CASSPPGQGSGGL.

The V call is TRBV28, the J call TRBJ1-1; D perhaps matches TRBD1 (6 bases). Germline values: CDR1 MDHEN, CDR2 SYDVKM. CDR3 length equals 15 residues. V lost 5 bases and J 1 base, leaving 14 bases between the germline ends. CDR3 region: CASSPWGRENTEAFF. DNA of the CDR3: TGTGCCAGCAGTCCCTGGGGGCGGGAGAACACTGAAGCTTTCTTT.

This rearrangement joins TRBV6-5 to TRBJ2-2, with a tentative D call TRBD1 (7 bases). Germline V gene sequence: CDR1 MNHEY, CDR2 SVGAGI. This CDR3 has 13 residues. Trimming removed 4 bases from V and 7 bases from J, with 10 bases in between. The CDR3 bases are TGTGCCAGCAGTTCAGGGGGGAGCGGGGAGCTGTTTTTT. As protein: CASSSGGSGELFF.

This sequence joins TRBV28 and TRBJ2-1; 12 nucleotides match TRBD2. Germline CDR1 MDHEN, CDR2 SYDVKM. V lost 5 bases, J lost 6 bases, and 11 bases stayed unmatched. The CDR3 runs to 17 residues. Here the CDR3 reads CASSLLGLAGFSNEQFF. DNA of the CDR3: TGTGCCAGCAGTCTCCTAGGACTAGCGGGATTTAGCAATGAGCAGTTCTTC.

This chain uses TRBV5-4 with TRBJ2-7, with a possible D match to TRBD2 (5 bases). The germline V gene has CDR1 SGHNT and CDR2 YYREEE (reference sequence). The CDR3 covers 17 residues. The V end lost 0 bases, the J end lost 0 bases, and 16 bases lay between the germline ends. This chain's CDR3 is CASSLAYGERNSYEQYF. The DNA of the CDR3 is TGTGCCAGCAGCTTGGCCTACGGGGAGCGGAACTCCTACGAGCAGTACTTC. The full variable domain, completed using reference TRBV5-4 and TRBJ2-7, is ETGVTQSPTHLIKTRGQQVTLRCSSQSGHNTVSWYQQALGQGPQFIFQYYREEENGRGNFPPRFSGLQFPNYSSELNVNALELDDSALYLCASSLAYGERNSYEQYFGPGTRLTVT.

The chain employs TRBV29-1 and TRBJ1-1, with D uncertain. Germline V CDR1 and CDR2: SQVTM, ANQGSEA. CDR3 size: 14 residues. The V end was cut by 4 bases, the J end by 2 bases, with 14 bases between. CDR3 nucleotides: TGCAGCGTTGTCGGGGTGGGAGTTAACACTGAAGCTTTCTTT. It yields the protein CSVVGVGVNTEAFF. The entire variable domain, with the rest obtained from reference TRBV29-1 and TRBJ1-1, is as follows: SAVISQKPSRDICQRGTSLTIQCQVDSQVTMMFWYRQQPGQSLTLIATANQGSEATYESGFVIDKFPISRPNLTFSTLTVSNMSPEDSSIYLCSVVGVGVNTEAFFGQGTRLTVV.

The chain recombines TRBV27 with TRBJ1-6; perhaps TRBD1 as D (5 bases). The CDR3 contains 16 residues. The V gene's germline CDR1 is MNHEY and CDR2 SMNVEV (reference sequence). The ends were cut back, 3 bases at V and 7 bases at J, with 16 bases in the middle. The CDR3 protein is CASSFSTDKRNSPLHF. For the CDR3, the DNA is TGTGCCAGCAGTTTCTCTACGGACAAGAGAAATTCACCCCTCCACTTT.

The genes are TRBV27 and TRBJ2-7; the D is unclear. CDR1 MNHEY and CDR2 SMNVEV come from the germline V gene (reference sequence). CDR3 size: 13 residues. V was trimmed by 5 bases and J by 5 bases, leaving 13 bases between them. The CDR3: CASSHTGRNEQYF. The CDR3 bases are TGTGCCAGCAGTCATACGGGCCGAAACGAGCAGTACTTC.

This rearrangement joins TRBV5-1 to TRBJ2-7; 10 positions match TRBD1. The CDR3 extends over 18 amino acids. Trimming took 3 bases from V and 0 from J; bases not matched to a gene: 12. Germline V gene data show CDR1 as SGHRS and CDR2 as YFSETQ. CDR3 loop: CASSSGVGQGVRSYEQYF. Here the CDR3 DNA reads TGCGCCAGCAGCTCTGGGGTCGGACAGGGGGTCCGCTCCTACGAGCAGTACTTC.

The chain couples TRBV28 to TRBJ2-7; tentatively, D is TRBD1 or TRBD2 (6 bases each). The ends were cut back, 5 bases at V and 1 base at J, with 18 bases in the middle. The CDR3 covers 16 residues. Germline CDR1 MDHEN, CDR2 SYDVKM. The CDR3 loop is CASSVKGGRLSYEQYF. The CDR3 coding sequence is TGTGCCAGCAGTGTTAAGGGGGGCAGGTTATCCTACGAGCAGTACTTC.

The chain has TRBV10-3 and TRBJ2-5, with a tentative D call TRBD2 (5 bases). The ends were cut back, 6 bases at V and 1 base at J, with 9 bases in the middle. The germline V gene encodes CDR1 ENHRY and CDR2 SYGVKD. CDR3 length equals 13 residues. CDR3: CAIRGDTQETQYF. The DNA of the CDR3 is TGTGCCATCAGGGGAGACACCCAAGAGACCCAGTACTTC.

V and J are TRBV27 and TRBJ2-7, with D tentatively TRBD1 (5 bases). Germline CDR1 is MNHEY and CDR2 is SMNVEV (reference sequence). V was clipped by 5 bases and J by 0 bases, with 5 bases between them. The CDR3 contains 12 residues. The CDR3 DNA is TGTGCCAGCAGTGGGGCCTCCTACGAGCAGTACTTC. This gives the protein CASSGASYEQYF.

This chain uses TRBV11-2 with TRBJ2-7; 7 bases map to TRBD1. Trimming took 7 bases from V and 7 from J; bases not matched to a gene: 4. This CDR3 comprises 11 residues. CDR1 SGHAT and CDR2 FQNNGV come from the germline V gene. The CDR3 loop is CASIRRGEQYF. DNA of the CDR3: TGTGCCAGCATCCGCAGGGGGGAGCAGTACTTC.

The CDR3 coding sequence is TGTGCCAGCAGCCGCCGGGACTATGAGATAAACACAGATACGCAGTATTTT. Translating gives CASSRRDYEINTDTQYF. The chain has TRBV7-6 and TRBJ2-3; 7 nucleotides align to TRBD2. Germline CDR1 reads SGHVS; CDR2 reads FNYEAQ. There are 17 residues in the CDR3. The junction had 13 bases not matched to a gene; V was cut back by 5 bases and J by 2 bases.

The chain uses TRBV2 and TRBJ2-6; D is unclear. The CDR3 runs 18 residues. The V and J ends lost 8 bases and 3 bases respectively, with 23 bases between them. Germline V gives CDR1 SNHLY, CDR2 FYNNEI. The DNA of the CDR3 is TGTGCCAGCCAAGAGAATAGCCTCCCGAGCTTTGGGGCCAACGTCCTGACTTTC. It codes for CASQENSLPSFGANVLTF.

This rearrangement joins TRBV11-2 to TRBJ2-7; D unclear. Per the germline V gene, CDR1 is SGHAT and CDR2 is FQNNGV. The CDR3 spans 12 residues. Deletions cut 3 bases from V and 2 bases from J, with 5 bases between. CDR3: CASSFSPYEQYF. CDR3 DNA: TGTGCCAGCAGCTTCAGCCCCTACGAGCAGTACTTC.

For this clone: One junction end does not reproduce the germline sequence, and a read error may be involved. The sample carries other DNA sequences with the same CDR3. In nucleotides, the CDR3 is TGCGCCAGCAGCTTTTTCGGACAGTTTTACACCGGGGAGCTGTTTTTT. Translating it yields CASSFFGQFYTGELFF. V and J are TRBV7-9 and TRBJ2-2; TRBD1 is a possible D gene (6 bases). Germline values: CDR1 SEHNR, CDR2 FQNEAQ (reference sequence). This CDR3 has 16 residues. Complete variable domain (other parts from reference TRBV7-9 and TRBJ2-2): DTGVSQNPRHKITKRGQNVTFRCDPISEHNRLYWYRQTLGQGPEFLTYFQNEAQLEKSRLLSDRFSAERPKGSFSTLEIQRTEQGDSAMYLCASSFFGQFYTGELFFGEGSRLTVL.

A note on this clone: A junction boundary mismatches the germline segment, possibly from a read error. Here the CDR3 reads CAISEGGWETRYF. In DNA, the CDR3 is TGTGCCATCAGTGAAGGGGGGTGGGAGACCCGGTACTTC. The J gene is TRBJ2-5, the V gene TRBV10-3; D may correspond to TRBD1 or TRBD2 (6 bases each). Per germline, CDR1 ENHRY and CDR2 SYGVKD. The CDR3 runs to 13 residues.